Listed below are T cell receptor beta chains from one sample, sequenced in a study of CD8 T cells in ankylosing spondylitis. TCRdb recomputed calls from the 5' RACE reads with MiXCR, one row per CDR3 protein. The data hold 750,000 to 850,000 distinct CDR3 sequences, with 12% observed a single time. Source material: blood, either unsorted or a sorted T cell fraction (not recorded which). These receptors came from a male donor with ankylosing spondylitis. CDR3s include the opening cysteine and the closing phenylalanine or tryptophan. The D gene is left open where the match is weak. Size tells how often a clone was seen (once, few, many) or the class of an expanded clone, and some rows leave it out.

J | size | V | D | CDR3 | DNA
TRBJ1-1 | many | TRBV7-6 | TRBD1 | CASSLQTGVSAKGAFF | TGTGCCAGCAGCTTACAAACAGGGGTGTCGGCGAAGGGAGCTTTCTTT
TRBJ2-3 | NA | TRBV12-3/TRBV12-4 | NA | CASRAIQGWTDTQYF | TGTGCCAGCAGGGCTATCCAGGGCTGGACAGATACGCAGTATTTT
TRBJ2-1 | NA | TRBV20-1 | NA | CSARDRLGMGAYNEQFF | TGCAGTGCTAGAGACCGACTCGGGATGGGGGCCTACAATGAGCAGTTCTTC
TRBJ1-6 | few | TRBV6-1 | NA | CASSEKGIDNSPLHF | TGTGCCAGCAGTGAAAAAGGGATAGATAATTCACCCCTCCACTTT
TRBJ1-1 | few | TRBV20-1 | NA | CSAMAHMNTEAFF | TGCAGTGCTATGGCCCACATGAACACTGAAGCTTTCTTT
TRBJ2-7 | few | TRBV5-1 | TRBD2 | CASSLGGIGSYEQYF | TGCGCCAGCAGCCTGGGAGGGATTGGTTCCTACGAGCAGTACTTC
TRBJ2-1 | few | TRBV20-1 | NA | CSARVRQNEQFF | TGCAGTGCTAGAGTCCGGCAGAATGAGCAGTTCTTC
TRBJ1-5 | NA | TRBV20-1 | NA | CSARDIAEQPQHF | TGCAGTGCTAGGGACATCGCCGAACAGCCCCAGCATTTT
TRBJ2-3 | few | TRBV15 | NA | CATSRDLSSGTDTQYF | TGTGCCACCAGCAGAGATCTGTCTAGTGGCACAGATACGCAGTATTTT
TRBJ1-2 | few | TRBV24-1 | NA | CATSDLSGSSYTF | TGTGCCACCAGTGATTTGTCGGGGTCGAGCTACACCTTC
TRBJ1-2 | many | TRBV5-1 | NA | CASSLSGVNYGYTF | TGCGCCAGCAGCTTATCGGGGGTAAACTATGGCTACACCTTC
TRBJ2-1 | NA | TRBV11-2 | TRBD2 | CASSPRLSGAAGGNNEQFF | TGTGCCAGCAGCCCTCGTCTGTCCGGGGCAGCGGGAGGAAACAATGAGCAGTTCTTC
TRBJ2-3 | few | TRBV6-2/TRBV6-3 | NA | CASSYAGLRDTQYF | TGTGCCAGCAGTTACGCGGGGTTAAGGGATACGCAGTATTTT
TRBJ2-2 | NA | TRBV5-1 | TRBD1 | CASRKTGTANTGELFF | TGCGCCAGCAGAAAAACCGGGACAGCCAACACCGGGGAGCTGTTTTTT
TRBJ1-1 | many | TRBV5-1 | NA | CASSLAKGSMNTEAFF | TGCGCCAGCAGCTTGGCGAAGGGGTCCATGAACACTGAAGCTTTCTTT
TRBJ1-3 | NA | TRBV6-5 | NA | CASSYSRPGNTIYF | TGTGCCAGCAGTTACTCCAGACCTGGAAACACCATATATTTT
TRBJ2-3 | NA | TRBV6-4 | NA | CASSISAGTDTQYF | TGTGCCAGCAGCATTAGCGCGGGCACAGATACGCAGTATTTT
TRBJ2-1 | NA | TRBV4-2 | NA | CASSQGRGVDNEQFF | TGTGCCAGCAGCCAGGGACGCGGGGTGGACAATGAGCAGTTCTTC
TRBJ1-1 | NA | TRBV7-8 | NA | CASSPKPGQNTEAFF | TGTGCCAGCAGCCCGAAACCGGGACAGAACACTGAAGCTTTCTTT
TRBJ2-4 | NA | TRBV4-2 | TRBD2 | CASSQREGKNIQYF | TGTGCCAGCAGCCAGCGGGAGGGTAAAAACATTCAGTACTTC
TRBJ2-7 | many | TRBV5-1 | TRBD1 | CASSLLQGSYEQYF | TGCGCCAGCAGCTTGCTACAGGGGTCCTACGAGCAGTACTTC
TRBJ2-3 | many | TRBV5-1 | TRBD1 | CASSIAGQGADTQYF | TGCGCCAGCAGTATTGCGGGACAGGGAGCAGATACGCAGTATTTT
TRBJ1-5 | NA | TRBV18 | NA | CASSSMVGGNQPQHF | TGTGCCAGCTCCAGTATGGTGGGAGGCAATCAGCCCCAGCATTTT
TRBJ2-7 | NA | TRBV6-2/TRBV6-3 | TRBD2 | CASSTGLANYEQYF | TGTGCCAGCAGCACGGGACTAGCCAACTACGAGCAGTACTTC
TRBJ2-7 | NA | TRBV14 | NA | CASSQELYSGGGEQYF | TGTGCCAGCAGCCAAGAATTGTACAGCGGAGGAGGGGAGCAGTACTTC
TRBJ2-3 | NA | TRBV5-4 | NA | CASSFGPIRSPLLTDTQYF | TGTGCCAGCAGCTTTGGCCCGATACGGAGCCCCCTCCTCACAGATACGCAGTATTTT
TRBJ1-2 | NA | TRBV15 | NA | CATSPDRNYGYTF | TGTGCCACAAGCCCAGACAGAAACTATGGCTACACCTTC
TRBJ2-1 | NA | TRBV29-1 | NA | CSGIRGLGLHNEQFF | TGCAGCGGGATTAGGGGCCTAGGCCTCCACAATGAGCAGTTCTTC
TRBJ1-4 | few | TRBV6-5 | TRBD1 | CASSSRQGREKLFF | TGTGCCAGCAGTTCGCGACAGGGTCGCGAAAAACTGTTTTTT
TRBJ1-6 | NA | TRBV20-1 | NA | CSARGVGVNSPLHF | TGCAGTGCCAGGGGCGTCGGAGTGAATTCACCCCTCCACTTT
TRBJ1-1 | few | TRBV12-5 | TRBD1 | CASGLVVGTGGTEAFF | TGTGCTAGTGGTTTGGTAGTGGGGACAGGCGGGACTGAAGCTTTCTTT
TRBJ2-5 | NA | TRBV5-1 | NA | CASSLDLAWTQYF | TGCGCCAGCAGCTTGGACCTCGCTTGGACCCAGTACTTC
TRBJ2-3 | NA | TRBV28 | NA | CASSLPLRDTQYF | TGTGCCAGCAGTTTACCACTACGAGATACGCAGTATTTT
TRBJ1-3 | few | TRBV6-1 | NA | CASVGYSGNTIYF | TGTGCCAGCGTGGGTTACTCTGGAAACACCATATATTTT
TRBJ2-1 | few | TRBV20-1 | TRBD1 | CSARVPGQGSYNEQFF | TGCAGTGCTAGAGTGCCGGGACAGGGTTCCTACAATGAGCAGTTCTTC
TRBJ2-5 | NA | TRBV4-3 | TRBD2 | CASSQDLPGLAGARGETQYF | TGCGCCAGCAGCCAAGATTTACCGGGACTAGCGGGGGCGCGAGGAGAGACCCAGTACTTC
TRBJ2-3 | NA | TRBV6-2/TRBV6-3 | NA | CASSYSAGRGFTDTQYF | TGTGCCAGCAGTTACTCTGCGGGTCGGGGGTTCACAGATACGCAGTATTTT
TRBJ2-1 | NA | TRBV9 | TRBD2 | CASSPHVGGASEQFF | TGTGCCAGCAGCCCCCACGTCGGGGGGGCAAGTGAGCAGTTCTTC
TRBJ2-5 | NA | TRBV20-1 | TRBD1 | CSVDRGTYRETQYF | TGCAGTGTGGACAGGGGAACGTATAGGGAGACCCAGTACTTC
TRBJ1-1 | few | TRBV4-1 | TRBD1 | CASSRETTGVNGAFF | TGCGCCAGCAGCCGAGAAACGACAGGGGTCAATGGAGCTTTCTTT
TRBJ2-1 | many | TRBV2 | TRBD1 | CASSRTGYEQFF | TGTGCCAGCAGTCGGACAGGGTATGAGCAGTTCTTC
TRBJ2-1 | NA | TRBV4-2 | TRBD2 | CASSHGLAGAEYNEQFF | TGTGCCAGCAGCCACGGACTAGCGGGAGCCGAATACAATGAGCAGTTCTTC
TRBJ2-1 | NA | TRBV5-6 | TRBD1 | CASIETGGSYNEQFF | TGTGCCAGCATCGAGACAGGGGGCTCCTACAATGAGCAGTTCTTC
TRBJ1-1 | few | TRBV6-2/TRBV6-3 | NA | CASGTRVRAPTEAFF | TGTGCCAGCGGGACGAGAGTGAGGGCCCCCACTGAAGCTTTCTTT
TRBJ2-5 | few | TRBV7-7 | TRBD1 | CASSLGYRGFETQYF | TGTGCTAGCAGCTTAGGATACAGGGGATTCGAGACCCAGTACTTC
TRBJ1-6 | few | TRBV21-1 | NA | CASSKGRDRGHSPLHF | TGTGCCAGCAGCAAAGGCCGGGACAGGGGACATTCACCCCTCCACTTT
TRBJ2-1 | NA | TRBV6-1 | TRBD1 | CASSDRGMTNEQFF | TGTGCCAGCAGCGACAGGGGGATGACGAATGAGCAGTTCTTC
TRBJ1-1 | few | TRBV6-1 | NA | CASSVAGYRANTEAFF | TGTGCCAGCAGTGTTGCAGGGTATCGGGCCAACACTGAAGCTTTCTTT
TRBJ1-1 | many | TRBV15 | NA | CATSRAVASNTEAFF | TGTGCCACCAGCAGAGCCGTTGCGTCGAACACTGAAGCTTTCTTT